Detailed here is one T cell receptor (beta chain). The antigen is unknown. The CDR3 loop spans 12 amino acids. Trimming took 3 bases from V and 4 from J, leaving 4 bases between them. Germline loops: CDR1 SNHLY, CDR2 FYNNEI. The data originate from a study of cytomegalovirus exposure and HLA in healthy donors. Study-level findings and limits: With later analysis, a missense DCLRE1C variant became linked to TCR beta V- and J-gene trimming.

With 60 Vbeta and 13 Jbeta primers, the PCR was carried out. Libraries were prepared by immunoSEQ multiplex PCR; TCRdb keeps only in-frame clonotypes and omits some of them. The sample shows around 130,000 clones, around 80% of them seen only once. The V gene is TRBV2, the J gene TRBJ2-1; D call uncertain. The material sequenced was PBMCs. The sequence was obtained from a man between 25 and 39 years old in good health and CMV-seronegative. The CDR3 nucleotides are TGTGCCAGCAGTGACGAGTACAATGAGCAGTTCTTC. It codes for CASSDEYNEQFF.